These 32 T cell receptor beta chains were all obtained from the same sample, sequenced in a study of blood T cell repertoires in COVID-19. Assay used: immunoSEQ multiplex PCR; TCRdb lists only in-frame clones, some missing. The table shows 60,000 or so clones, with 65% to 90% occurring only once. Sequencing was performed on peripheral blood. The receptors come from a human donor in a cohort sampled during active COVID-19.

This clone was found many times. The V and J genes are TRBV3-1 (or the pseudogene TRBV3-2) and TRBJ1-2, with D possibly matching TRBD1 (6 bases). The germline V gene has CDR1 LGHDT and CDR2 YNNKEL (reference sequence). Trimming left V 6 bases short and J 8 bases short, with 16 bases between. The CDR3 is 13 residues long. CDR3 region: CASRPPGDGGYTF. CDR3 bases: TGTGCCAGCAGGCCACCAGGGGATGGGGGCTACACCTTC.

The chain combines TRBV11-3 with TRBJ2-7; TRBD1 matches at 12 bases. V shed 2 bases and J 3 bases; nucleotides not matched to a gene: 5. CDR3 length: 16 residues. The germline CDR1 and CDR2 sequences are SGHNT and YENEEA. The CDR3 bases are TGTGCCAGCAGCTTATCTTGGGACAGGGGGCTCTACGAGCAGTACTTC. Amino acids: CASSLSWDRGLYEQYF.

This rearrangement joins TRBV27 to TRBJ2-3; TRBD2 might be the D (5 bases). The CDR3 spans 15 residues. Per the germline V gene, CDR1 is MNHEY and CDR2 is SMNVEV (reference sequence). V was trimmed by 1 base and J by 4 bases, leaving 12 bases between them. The CDR3 is CASSLWLGEADTQYF. CDR3 bases: TGTGCCAGCAGTTTATGGTTGGGAGAAGCAGATACGCAGTATTTT.

The chain combines TRBV5-1 with TRBJ2-1; the D is unclear. The CDR3 loop spans 15 amino acids. V was trimmed by 8 bases and J by 0 bases, leaving 15 bases between them. Looked up from germline, CDR1 is SGHRS and CDR2 is YFSETQ. CDR3 in DNA: TGCGCCAGTACCGTCCTTCCTAACTCCTACAATGAGCAGTTCTTC. Its translation is CASTVLPNSYNEQFF.

The chain joins TRBV7-3 to TRBJ1-1; D is uncertain. CDR3 length equals 13 residues. The V and J ends lost 5 bases and 0 bases respectively, with 7 bases between them. Germline CDR1 SGHTA, CDR2 FQGTGA. The DNA of the CDR3 is TGTGCCAGCAGCCGACAAATGAACACTGAAGCTTTCTTT. This gives the protein CASSRQMNTEAFF.

The genes are TRBV7-2 and TRBJ2-3; 11 bases line up with TRBD1. The J segment lost 7 bases and the V segment lost 2 bases, leaving 8 bases of the junction unmatched. The length of the CDR3 is 16 residues. CDR1 and CDR2 (germline): SGHTA, FQGNSA. DNA for the CDR3: TGTGCCAGCAGCTTATCGGGGACAGGGGGGAGTAATACGCAGTATTTT. Translation: CASSLSGTGGSNTQYF.

The V gene is TRBV7-2, the J gene TRBJ2-2; TRBD2 aligns across 9 bases. Germline values: CDR1 SGHTA, CDR2 FQGNSA. J was trimmed by 4 bases and V by 1 base; bases with no gene match: 4. The CDR3 has 16 amino acids. The CDR3 loop is CASSLVGGGATGELFF. The DNA for the CDR3 is TGTGCCAGCAGCTTAGTCGGCGGGGGGGCCACCGGGGAGCTGTTTTTT.

This sequence joins TRBV19 and TRBJ1-2, with D maybe TRBD1 (5 bases). V was clipped by 5 bases and J by 1 base, with 8 bases between them. Germline-derived CDR1 and CDR2 are LNHDA and SQIVND (reference sequence). There are 13 residues in the CDR3. DNA for the CDR3: TGTGCCAGTAGTCCCAGGGTTAACTATGGCTACACCTTC. This gives the protein CASSPRVNYGYTF.

V gene TRBV14 combines with J gene TRBJ1-2; unclear D gene. Germline assignment: CDR1 SGHDN and CDR2 FVKESK. V was pared by 1 base and J by 4 bases, with 4 bases between. The CDR3 consists of 12 residues. CDR3 DNA: TGTGCCAGCAGCCAAGTCGGCTATGGCTACACCTTC. Protein sequence: CASSQVGYGYTF.

The V and J genes are TRBV7-2 and TRBJ2-2; TRBD2 agrees at 8 bases. CDR3 length: 16 amino acids. Germline V gives CDR1 SGHTA, CDR2 FQGNSA. The V segment lost 5 bases and the J segment 4 bases; nucleotides outside the gene matches: 9. Written as DNA, the CDR3 is TGTGCCAGCAGCGAGGTAGCGGGGAGAGTCACCGGGGAGCTGTTTTTT. Its protein product is CASSEVAGRVTGELFF.

The table lists this clone with a count of one. This chain uses TRBV6-2 or TRBV6-3 with TRBJ1-2; no clear D. CDR1 and CDR2 from the germline V gene are MNHEY and SVGEGT. This CDR3 contains 16 residues. The V end was cut by 6 bases, the J end by 8 bases, with 25 bases between. This chain's CDR3 is CASSLTPLAVDGGYTF. The CDR3 DNA reads as TGTGCCAGCAGCCTCACACCTCTGGCAGTCGACGGGGGCTACACCTTC.

The chain joins TRBV5-5 to TRBJ2-7, with a tentative D call TRBD2 (5 bases). This CDR3 comprises 15 residues. Germline values: CDR1 SGHKS, CDR2 YYEKEE (reference sequence). The ends were cut back, 1 base at V and 7 bases at J, with 18 bases in the middle. The CDR3 nucleotides are TGTGCCAGCAGCTTGATGGCAGGTTCCTCGGGGGAGCAGTACTTC. Translated: CASSLMAGSSGEQYF.

This clone turned up a few times. The genes are TRBV2 and TRBJ2-3; maybe TRBD2 (7 bases). V lost 4 bases to trimming and J lost 2 bases, with 13 bases between them. The CDR3 spans 15 residues. CDR1 SNHLY and CDR2 FYNNEI come from the germline V gene. In DNA, the CDR3 is TGTGCCAGCAGTGTCCGGGGGGCCAACACAGATACGCAGTATTTT. This translates into CASSVRGANTDTQYF.

The chain is built from TRBV7-8 and TRBJ2-1; D possibly corresponds to TRBD1 (5 bases). In germline, CDR1 is SGHVS, CDR2 FQNEAQ. The CDR3 loop spans 12 amino acids. V lost 11 bases and J 9 bases, leaving 17 bases between the germline ends. The CDR3 coding sequence is TGTGCCGGGGCAACTCCAAAAGGTGAGCAGTTCTTC. It translates to CAGATPKGEQFF.

The chain uses TRBV20-1 and TRBJ1-4, with unresolved D. The CDR3 is made up of 11 amino acids. Germline lookup yields CDR1 DFQATT and CDR2 SNEGSKA (reference sequence). With 5 bases removed from V and 5 bases from J, the gap between germline ends came to 6 bases. The CDR3 DNA is TGCAGTGCTTCCGGGAATGAAAAACTGTTTTTT. Translation: CSASGNEKLFF.

The CDR3 DNA follows: TGTGCCAGCAGCTCGGGACACCTCTATGGCTACACCTTC. Translated, it gives CASSSGHLYGYTF. This rearrangement joins TRBV11-2 to TRBJ1-2, with D perhaps matching TRBD1 (6 bases). V lost 4 bases, J lost 4 bases, and 10 bases lay in between. Germline V gene sequence: CDR1 SGHAT, CDR2 FQNNGV. There are 13 residues in the CDR3.

The chain uses TRBV11-3 and TRBJ2-7, with D uncertain. Trimming left V 5 bases short and J 1 base short, with 6 bases between. Germline CDR1 reads SGHNT; CDR2 reads YENEEA. The CDR3 spans 12 residues. The CDR3 coding sequence is TGTGCCAGCAGCGTACTATCCTACGAGCAGTACTTC. This codes for CASSVLSYEQYF.

The chain uses TRBV11-2 and TRBJ1-6; 8 bases align to TRBD1. Germline-derived CDR1 and CDR2 are SGHAT and FQNNGV. The CDR3 contains 16 residues. V trimming: 6 bases; J trimming: 4 bases; junction bases outside the gene matches: 8. CDR3 sequence reads: CASRNRGEFYNSPLHF. The CDR3 region has the DNA TGTGCCAGCAGAAACAGGGGGGAATTTTATAATTCACCCCTCCACTTT.

V gene TRBV5-1 combines with J gene TRBJ2-5; 7 nucleotides line up with TRBD2. Germline V CDR1 and CDR2: SGHRS, YFSETQ. This CDR3 region has 15 residues. V gave up 0 bases and J gave up 6 bases; unmatched junction bases: 8. CDR3 sequence (DNA): TGCGCCAGCAGCTTGGCAGGGAGGGTTTTGAAGACCCAGTACTTC. Translation: CASSLAGRVLKTQYF.

This sequence joins TRBV18 and TRBJ1-2, with D perhaps matching TRBD1 (6 bases). V was pared by 0 bases and J by 3 bases, with 11 bases between. Germline assignment: CDR1 KGHSH and CDR2 LQKENI. The CDR3 has 15 amino acids. The CDR3 region is CASSPPGARDYGYTF. The CDR3 DNA sequence: TGTGCCAGCTCACCACCGGGGGCGCGGGACTATGGCTACACCTTC.

V is TRBV10-3 and J is TRBJ2-3; 10 bases map to TRBD2. V lost 7 bases, J lost 2 bases, and 6 bases stayed unmatched. The CDR3 is made up of 15 amino acids. The V gene's germline CDR1 is ENHRY and CDR2 SYGVKD. Here the CDR3 reads CAINSLAGTTDTQYF. DNA of the CDR3: TGTGCCATCAACTCACTAGCGGGGACCACAGATACGCAGTATTTT.

In DNA form, the CDR3 reads TGTGCCAGCAGTGAAAGGACATTCAATGAGCAGTTCTTC. Translating gives CASSERTFNEQFF. V is TRBV6-4 and J is TRBJ2-1; maybe TRBD1 (5 bases). In germline, CDR1 is MRHNA, CDR2 SNTAGT. The length of the CDR3 is 13 residues. Trimming took off 3 bases at V and 6 bases at J, with 9 bases between the two ends.

Comments on this clone: Other DNA variants within this sample encode the same CDR3. This chain connects TRBV30 to TRBJ2-1; D ambiguous. This CDR3 is 13 amino acids long. The V gene lost 0 bases and the J gene lost 8 bases, with 11 bases spanning the gap. Germline loops: CDR1 GTSNPN, CDR2 SVGIG (reference sequence). The CDR3 DNA reads TGTGCCTGGAGTGTACGAGAGAACCATGAGCAGTTCTTC. The encoded protein is CAWSVRENHEQFF. Looking up the rest from reference TRBV30 and TRBJ2-1 gives the full variable domain: SQTIHQWPATLVQPVGSPLSLECTVEGTSNPNLYWYRQAAGRGLQLLFYSVGIGQISSEVPQNLSASRPQDRQFILSSKKLLLSDSGFYLCAWSVRENHEQFFGPGTRLTVL.

This chain links TRBV2 with TRBJ2-5; weak D call: TRBD2 (7 bases). CDR1 and CDR2 (germline): SNHLY, FYNNEI. V was trimmed by 2 bases and J by 5 bases, leaving 15 bases between them. CDR3 size: 15 residues. CDR3 DNA: TGTGCCAGCAGTGAATCCCTGGGGGGGCGGGAGACCCAGTACTTC. Its protein product is CASSESLGGRETQYF.

The chain joins TRBV4-1 to TRBJ2-7, with 9 bases aligning to TRBD1. The junction had 14 bases not matched to a gene; V was cut back by 4 bases and J by 4 bases. The germline gives CDR1 MGHRA, CDR2 YSYEKL. This CDR3 is 17 amino acids long. In DNA form, the CDR3 reads TGCGCCAGCAGCCCCAAGATGTTAGGGACAGGGTGGTACGAGCAGTACTTC. Translation: CASSPKMLGTGWYEQYF.

The chain recombines TRBV7-9 with TRBJ1-2; D possibly corresponds to TRBD1 (6 bases). This CDR3 is 14 amino acids long. Germline V CDR1 and CDR2: SEHNR, FQNEAQ (reference sequence). Trimming left V 7 bases short and J 4 bases short, with 16 bases between. The CDR3 nucleotides read TGTGCCAGCACCGAGGACAGAAACCTCTATGGCTACACCTTC. Its translation is CASTEDRNLYGYTF.

The chain is built from TRBV7-2 and TRBJ2-5, with TRBD2 identical over 13 bases. J gave up 0 bases and V 4 bases, and 5 bases lay outside the gene matches. The CDR3 length is 17 residues. Germline values: CDR1 SGHTA, CDR2 FQGNSA. The CDR3 region has the DNA TGTGCCAGCAGCTCAGGACTAGCGGGGGACCACCAAGAGACCCAGTACTTC. It specifies CASSSGLAGDHQETQYF.

The rearrangement joins TRBV5-6 to TRBJ1-2; TRBD1 might be the D (6 bases). V gave up 2 bases and J gave up 4 bases, with 12 bases separating them. This CDR3 has 14 residues. Germline assignment: CDR1 SGHDT and CDR2 YYEEEE. CDR3 sequence (DNA): TGTGCCAGCAGCTTCGAGGCCAGGGGCTATGGCTACACCTTC. It is translated as CASSFEARGYGYTF.

The rearrangement uses TRBV2 and TRBJ1-1; D ambiguous. The CDR3 is 13 amino acids. The V gene lost 5 bases and the J gene lost 3 bases, with 10 bases spanning the gap. In germline, CDR1 is SNHLY, CDR2 FYNNEI. CDR3 nucleotides: TGTGCCAGCAGTCTAGGGCGGGACACTGAAGCTTTCTTT. It encodes CASSLGRDTEAFF.

This clone came up once. The chain has TRBV19 and TRBJ2-3, with a tentative D call TRBD1 (5 bases). With 11 bases removed from V and 7 bases from J, the gap between germline ends came to 19 bases. This CDR3 has 13 amino acids. The germline CDR1 and CDR2 sequences are LNHDA and SQIVND (reference sequence). For the CDR3, the DNA is TGTGCCCTCGCAGAACGGGCAGGGTATACGCAGTATTTT. This encodes CALAERAGYTQYF.

This chain uses TRBV5-1 with TRBJ1-1, with D possibly matching TRBD1 (5 bases). This CDR3 comprises 14 residues. The germline gives CDR1 SGHRS, CDR2 YFSETQ. Trimming shortened V by 4 bases and J by 4 bases, and 14 bases separated the two germline ends. The CDR3 loop is CASSGAGVVTEAFF. In DNA, the CDR3 is TGCGCCAGCAGCGGGGCGGGGGTGGTCACTGAAGCTTTCTTT.

The rearrangement uses TRBV10-2 and TRBJ2-7, with 11 bases lining up with TRBD2. The V segment lost 2 bases and the J segment 2 bases; nucleotides outside the gene matches: 2. The CDR3 is made up of 15 amino acids. Per germline, CDR1 WSHSY and CDR2 SAAADI. Here the CDR3 DNA reads TGCGCCAGCAGTGAGCTAGCGGGGGGACCCTACGAGCAGTACTTC. Translated: CASSELAGGPYEQYF.